This T cell receptor (beta chain) originates from a study of blood T cell repertoires in COVID-19. About the study: Sample material is recorded as cDNA or gDNA derived from T cells, B-cell-depleted T cells, or PBMCs.

The CDR3 is 16 amino acids. Trimming at V came to 3 bases and at J to 4 bases, leaving 5 bases not matched to a gene. Germline V lookup: CDR1 LGHNT, CDR2 FRNRAP. Measured with immunoSEQ multiplex PCR; TCRdb has only the in-frame clones, and not every one. The data show 98,000 or so clones, more than 75% seen once. This TCR derives from a man aged 45-65 years with acute or convalescent COVID-19. The gene calls are TRBV12-5 and TRBJ2-2; 10 nucleotides align to TRBD2. The source material was peripheral blood. CDR3: CASGLGAGGGTGELFF. The CDR3 DNA reads TGTGCTAGTGGTTTAGGAGCGGGAGGGGGCACCGGGGAGCTGTTTTTT. Full variable domain (outside the CDR3, taken from reference TRBV12-5 and TRBJ2-2): DARVTQTPRHKVTEMGQEVTMRCQPILGHNTVFWYRQTMMQGLELLAYFRNRAPLDDSGMPKDRFSAEMPDATLATLKIQPSEPRDSAVYFCASGLGAGGGTGELFFGEGSRLTVL.